This record looks at one T cell receptor (beta chain) sequence and its context. Its matching antigen is unknown. These data come from a study of chemoradiotherapy in HPV16-positive cancers. Assay: immunoSEQ multiplex PCR; the TCRdb copy retains only in-frame clones and omits some. The repertoire consists of 9,500 or so clones, with approximately 79% occurring once and the leading ten covering 9%. Study-wide results and limits: The functional HPV-specific definition rests on just a couple of HPV16-positive patients. Candidate HPV-specific clones and E7-related TCR motifs grew in tumor during treatment.

Repertoires were sampled repeatedly during chemoradiotherapy. The receptor comes from a human donor with HPV-associated anogenital cancer. Sampling was done from a patient who underwent chemoradiotherapy.

The CDR3 DNA follows: TGTGCCAGCAGCTTAGATGGTACCTATGGCTACACCTTC. This gives the protein CASSLDGTYGYTF. V is TRBV7-8 and J is TRBJ1-2; unclear D gene. CDR3 length equals 13 residues. Trimming left V 1 base short and J 4 bases short, with 7 bases between. From germline, CDR1 is SGHVS and CDR2 FQNEAQ.